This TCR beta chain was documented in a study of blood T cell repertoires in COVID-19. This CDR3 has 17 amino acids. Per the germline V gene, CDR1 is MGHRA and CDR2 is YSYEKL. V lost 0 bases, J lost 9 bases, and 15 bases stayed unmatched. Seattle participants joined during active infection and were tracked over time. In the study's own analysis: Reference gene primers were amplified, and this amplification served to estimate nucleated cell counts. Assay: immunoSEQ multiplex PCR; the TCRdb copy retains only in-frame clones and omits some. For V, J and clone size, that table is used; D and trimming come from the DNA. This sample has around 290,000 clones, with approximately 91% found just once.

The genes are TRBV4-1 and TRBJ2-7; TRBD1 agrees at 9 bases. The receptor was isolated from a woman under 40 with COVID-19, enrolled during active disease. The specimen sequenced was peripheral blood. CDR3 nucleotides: TGCGCCAGCAGCCAAGACTTTCTACGGGACAGGGCGATGGGGCAGTACTTC. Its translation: CASSQDFLRDRAMGQYF.